This T cell receptor (beta chain) stems from a study of T cells in localized non-small cell lung cancer. Germline assignment: CDR1 SGHRS and CDR2 YFSETQ. The CDR3 loop spans 15 amino acids. V was pared by 0 bases and J by 0 bases, with 7 bases between. Libraries were prepared by immunoSEQ multiplex PCR; TCRdb keeps only in-frame clonotypes and omits some of them. The sample yields about 33,000 clones, about 90% seen once. This clone was recorded only once. The genes are TRBV5-1 and TRBJ1-5; D is unresolved. The sequence derives from a man between 40 and 70 years old with stage I lung adenocarcinoma. The source was peripheral blood, collected before any cancer treatment. CDR3 nucleotides: TGCGCCAGCAGCTTGGAGCCCCGTAGCAATCAGCCCCAGCATTTT. Residues: CASSLEPRSNQPQHF.